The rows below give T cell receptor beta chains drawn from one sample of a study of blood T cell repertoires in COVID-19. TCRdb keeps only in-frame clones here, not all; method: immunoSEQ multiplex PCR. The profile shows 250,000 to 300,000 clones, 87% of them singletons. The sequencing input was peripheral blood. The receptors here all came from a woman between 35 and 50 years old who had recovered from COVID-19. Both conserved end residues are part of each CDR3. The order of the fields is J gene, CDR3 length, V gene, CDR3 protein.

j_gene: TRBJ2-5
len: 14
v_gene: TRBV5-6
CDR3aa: CASRPRGAGETQYF

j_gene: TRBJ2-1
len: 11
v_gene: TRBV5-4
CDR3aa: CASSLGQDSVF

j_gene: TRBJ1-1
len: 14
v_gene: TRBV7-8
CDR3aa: CASSFLGRNTEAFF

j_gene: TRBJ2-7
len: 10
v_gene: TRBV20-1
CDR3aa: CSAVSSEQYF

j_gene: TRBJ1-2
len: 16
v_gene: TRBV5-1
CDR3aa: CASSFNPGQGAGGYTF

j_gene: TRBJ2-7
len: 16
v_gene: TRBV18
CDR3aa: CASSPPTGASTYEQYF

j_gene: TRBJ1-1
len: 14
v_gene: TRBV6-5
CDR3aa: CASSYAPGLTEAFF

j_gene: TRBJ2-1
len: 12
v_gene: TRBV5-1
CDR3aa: CASSSGLPGVVF

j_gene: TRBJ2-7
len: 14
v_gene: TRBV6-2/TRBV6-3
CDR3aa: CASSLIAGGYEQYF

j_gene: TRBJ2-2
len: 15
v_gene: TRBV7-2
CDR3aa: CASSSLVGGTGELFF

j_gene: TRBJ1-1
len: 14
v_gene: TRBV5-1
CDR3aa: CASSSQGGNTEAFF

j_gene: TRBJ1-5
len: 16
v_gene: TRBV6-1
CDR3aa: CASSEQGSHSNQPQHF

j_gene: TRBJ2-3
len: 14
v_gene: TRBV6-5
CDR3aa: CASSKDRGTDTQYF

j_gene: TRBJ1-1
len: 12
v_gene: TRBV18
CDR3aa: CASSPGETEAFF

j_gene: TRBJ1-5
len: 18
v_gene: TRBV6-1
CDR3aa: CASSEGADRIPFNQPQHF

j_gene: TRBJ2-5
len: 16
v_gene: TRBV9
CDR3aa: CASSATHGQGDETQYF

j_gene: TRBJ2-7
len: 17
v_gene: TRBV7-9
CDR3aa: CASSGRGDRASSYEQYF

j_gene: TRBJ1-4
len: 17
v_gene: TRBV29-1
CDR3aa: CSVRTGLSYTTNEKLFF

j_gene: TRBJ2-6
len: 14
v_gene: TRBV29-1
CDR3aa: CSVEAGSGANVLTF

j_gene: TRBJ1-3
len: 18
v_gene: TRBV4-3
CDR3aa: CASSPQTLRQGVRNTIYF

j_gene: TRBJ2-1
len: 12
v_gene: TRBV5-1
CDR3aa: CASSLAYNEQFF

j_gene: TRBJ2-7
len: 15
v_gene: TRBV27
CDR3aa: CASSRRGQPSYEQYF

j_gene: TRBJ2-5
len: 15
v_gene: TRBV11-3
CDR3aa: CASSLGQAQVETQYF

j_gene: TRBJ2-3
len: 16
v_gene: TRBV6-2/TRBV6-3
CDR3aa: CASSYSAWLAGDTQYF

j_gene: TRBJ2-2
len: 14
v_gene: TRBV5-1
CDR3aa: CASSLALNTGELFF

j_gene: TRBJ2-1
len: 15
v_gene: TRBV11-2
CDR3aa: CASSLDRGAYNEQFF

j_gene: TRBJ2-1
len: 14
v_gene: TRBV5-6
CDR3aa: CASSLTSGYNEQFF

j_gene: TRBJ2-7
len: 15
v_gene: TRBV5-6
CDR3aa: CASSCYDRPPGEQYF

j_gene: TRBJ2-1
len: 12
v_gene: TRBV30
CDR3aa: CAWSVPTPEQFF

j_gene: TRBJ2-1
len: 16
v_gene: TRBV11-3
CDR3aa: CASSPHTSGGWNEQFF

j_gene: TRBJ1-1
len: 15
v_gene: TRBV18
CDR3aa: CASSPSLTGTTEAFF

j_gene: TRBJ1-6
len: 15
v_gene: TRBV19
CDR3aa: CASSIEGGRNSPLHF

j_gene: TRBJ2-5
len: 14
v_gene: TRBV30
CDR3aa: CAWENRVRRETQYF

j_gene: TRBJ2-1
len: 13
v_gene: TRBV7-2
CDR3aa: CASSYSGYNEQFF

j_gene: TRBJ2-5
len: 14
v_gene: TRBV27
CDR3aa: CASSFQQGIETQYF

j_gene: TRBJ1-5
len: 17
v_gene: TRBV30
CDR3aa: CAWSPKYLDRFNQPQHF

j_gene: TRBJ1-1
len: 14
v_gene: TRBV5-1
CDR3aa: CASSFRGQWTEAFF